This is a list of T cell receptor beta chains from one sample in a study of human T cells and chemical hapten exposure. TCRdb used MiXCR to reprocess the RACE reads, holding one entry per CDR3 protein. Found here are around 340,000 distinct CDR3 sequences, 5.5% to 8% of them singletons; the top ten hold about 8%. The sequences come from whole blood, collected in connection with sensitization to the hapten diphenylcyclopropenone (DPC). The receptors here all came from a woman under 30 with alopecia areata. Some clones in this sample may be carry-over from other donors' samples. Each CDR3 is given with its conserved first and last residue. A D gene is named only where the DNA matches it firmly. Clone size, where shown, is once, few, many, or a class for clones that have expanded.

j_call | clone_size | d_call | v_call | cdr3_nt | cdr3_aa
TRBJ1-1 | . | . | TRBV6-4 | TGTGCCAGCAGTGAACGGTCGAACACTGAAGCTTTCTTT | CASSERSNTEAFF
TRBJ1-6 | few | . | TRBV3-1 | TGTGCCAGCAGCCCCTGGGTCGATAATTCACCCCTCCACTTT | CASSPWVDNSPLHF
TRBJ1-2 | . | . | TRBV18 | TGTGCCAGCTCACCCAAACGGGGAGGAGCTGGCTACACCTTC | CASSPKRGGAGYTF
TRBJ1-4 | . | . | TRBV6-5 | TGTGCCAGCAGTCGGCGGGACGGCGGTAATGAAAAACTGTTTTTT | CASSRRDGGNEKLFF
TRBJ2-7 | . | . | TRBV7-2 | TGTGCCAGCAGCTACCGGGACGGGGGGCACGAGCAGTACTTC | CASSYRDGGHEQYF
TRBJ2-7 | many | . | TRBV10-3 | TGTGCCATCAGTGCTGGAACGGGCCGAGGGGAGCAGTACTTC | CAISAGTGRGEQYF
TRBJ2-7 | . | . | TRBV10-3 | TGTGCCATCAGTGGGGGCTCCTACGAGCAGTACTTC | CAISGGSYEQYF
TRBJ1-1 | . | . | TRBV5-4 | TGTGCCAGCAGCTTGGAACAGATCACTGAAGCTTTCTTT | CASSLEQITEAFF
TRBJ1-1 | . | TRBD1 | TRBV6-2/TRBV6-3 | TGTGCCAGCCACAAATTACAGGGGGCAAGGGACACTGAAGCTTTCTTT | CASHKLQGARDTEAFF
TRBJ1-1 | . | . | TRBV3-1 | TGTGCCAGCAGCCTACGGGACGCGAACACTGAAGCTTTCTTT | CASSLRDANTEAFF
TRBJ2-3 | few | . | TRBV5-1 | TGCGCCAGCAGCTTGGGCGGATCAGGAATCGATACGCAGTATTTT | CASSLGGSGIDTQYF
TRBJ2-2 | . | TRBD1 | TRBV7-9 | TGTGCCAGCAGCGCGGGCCTGACAGGGGGCGATTTAACGATCGGGGAGCTGTTTTTT | CASSAGLTGGDLTIGELFF
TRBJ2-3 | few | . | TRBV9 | TGTGCCAGCAGCGTAAGCTGGGCGGGAGATACGCAGTATTTT | CASSVSWAGDTQYF
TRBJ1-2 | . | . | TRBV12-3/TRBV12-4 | TGTGCCAGCAGTTTACTCGGGGAGGGTGCCTATGGCTACACCTTC | CASSLLGEGAYGYTF
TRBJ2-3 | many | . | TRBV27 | TGTGCCAGTCGATCGCGCTCCGATACGCAGTATTTT | CASRSRSDTQYF
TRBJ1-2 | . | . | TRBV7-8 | TGTGCCAGCAGCTTAGCGTCCAGGACAGCCCACTATGGCTACACCTTC | CASSLASRTAHYGYTF
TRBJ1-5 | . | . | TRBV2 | TGTGCCAGCACTCAGGGATATTGGGAGGACAATCAGCCCCAGCATTTT | CASTQGYWEDNQPQHF
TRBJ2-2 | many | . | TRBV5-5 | TGTGCCAGCAGCTTGCTGCCCTCGATGCCTAACACCGGGGAGCTGTTTTTT | CASSLLPSMPNTGELFF
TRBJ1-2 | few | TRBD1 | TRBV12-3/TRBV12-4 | TGTGCCAGCAGTTCGAGACAGGGTAGAGGCTACACCTTC | CASSSRQGRGYTF
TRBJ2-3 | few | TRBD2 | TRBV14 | TGTGCCAGCGCCCCATGGCCAGCGGGGGCAGATACGCAGTATTTT | CASAPWPAGADTQYF
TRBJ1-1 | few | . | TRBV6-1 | TGTGCCAGCAGTGACCTCCGAGACCGCGACACTGAAGCTTTCTTT | CASSDLRDRDTEAFF
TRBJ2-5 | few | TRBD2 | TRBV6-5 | TGTGCCAGCAGTTACTCTCTAGCGGGGACAAAAGAGACCCAGTACTTC | CASSYSLAGTKETQYF
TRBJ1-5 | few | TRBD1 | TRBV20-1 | TGCAGTGCATCCGGGACAGGGGTAATCAGCAATCAGCCCCAGCATTTT | CSASGTGVISNQPQHF
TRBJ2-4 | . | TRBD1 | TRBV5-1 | TGCGCCAGCAGCTCTGGAAGGACAGGGGAAAACTTTGCCAAAAACATTCAGTACTTC | CASSSGRTGENFAKNIQYF
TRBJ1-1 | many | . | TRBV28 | TGTGCCAGCCGTTCGGGGTACACTGAAGCTTTCTTT | CASRSGYTEAFF
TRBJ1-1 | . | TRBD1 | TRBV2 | TGTGCCAGCAGCGGACAGGTTGAAGCTTTCTTT | CASSGQVEAFF
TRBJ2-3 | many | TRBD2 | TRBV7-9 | TGTGCCAGCAGTAGGGCTAGCGGGGTCACAGATACGCAGTATTTT | CASSRASGVTDTQYF
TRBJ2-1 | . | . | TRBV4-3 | TGCGCCAGCAGCCATCGCGTGACAGCCTACAATGAGCAGTTCTTC | CASSHRVTAYNEQFF
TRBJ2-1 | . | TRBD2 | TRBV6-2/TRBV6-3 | TGTGCCAGCAGTTCATTAGCGGGGGGGAGCTCCTACAATGAGCAGTTCTTC | CASSSLAGGSSYNEQFF
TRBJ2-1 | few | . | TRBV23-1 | TGCGCCAGCAGTGGGCACAGGGCCTACAATGAGCAGTTCTTC | CASSGHRAYNEQFF
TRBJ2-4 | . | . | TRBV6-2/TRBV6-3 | TGTGCCAGCACCCCCCCGCCCTGGGAGCGGGTTGGGATGGGCAAAAACATTCAGTACTTC | CASTPPPWERVGMGKNIQYF
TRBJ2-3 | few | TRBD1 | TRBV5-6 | TGTGCCAGCAGCTTAACAGGGGTGGCAGATACGCAGTATTTT | CASSLTGVADTQYF
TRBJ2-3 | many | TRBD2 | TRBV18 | TGTGCCAGCTCACCTAGCGGGGGCACAGATACGCAGTATTTT | CASSPSGGTDTQYF
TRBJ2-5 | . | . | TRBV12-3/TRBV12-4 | TGTGCCAGCAGCCGGACCGAGACCCAGTACTTC | CASSRTETQYF
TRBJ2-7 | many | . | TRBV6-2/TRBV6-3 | TGTGCCAGCAGTTCCCTCTTTGGGGAGCAGTACTTC | CASSSLFGEQYF
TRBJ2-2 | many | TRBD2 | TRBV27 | TGTGCCAGCACGGGGACTAGCGGGGGCTCGAACACCGGGGAGCTGTTTTTT | CASTGTSGGSNTGELFF
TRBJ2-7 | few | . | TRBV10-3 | TGTGCCATCAGTTATTCCTACGAGCAGTACTTC | CAISYSYEQYF
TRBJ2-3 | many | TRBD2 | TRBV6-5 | TGTGCCAGCAGTGTGCGGGGGGGGGTCACAGATACGCAGTATTTT | CASSVRGGVTDTQYF
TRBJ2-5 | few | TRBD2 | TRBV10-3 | TGTGCCATCAGTGAGTCGGAAGTAGCGGGGAACCAAGAGACCCAGTACTTC | CAISESEVAGNQETQYF
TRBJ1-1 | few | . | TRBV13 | TGTGCCAGCGGAATGGTCACTGAAGCTTTCTTT | CASGMVTEAFF
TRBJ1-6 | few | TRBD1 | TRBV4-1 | TGCGCCAGCAGCCGGGGCCAGGGGGAGAATAATTCACCCCTCCACTTT | CASSRGQGENNSPLHF
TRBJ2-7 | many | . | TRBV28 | TGTGCCAGCAGTTTAAGTGTCGCAGGAGCCTACGAGCAGTACTTC | CASSLSVAGAYEQYF
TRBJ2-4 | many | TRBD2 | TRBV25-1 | TGTGCCAGCAGTGAACCACTCATCGGGACTAGCGGCGTAGCCAAAAACATTCAGTACTTC | CASSEPLIGTSGVAKNIQYF
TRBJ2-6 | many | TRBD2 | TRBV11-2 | TGTGCCAGCAGCCCGGGGAGGGGTATAGGGGCCAACGTCCTGACTTTC | CASSPGRGIGANVLTF
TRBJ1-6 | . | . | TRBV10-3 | TGTGCCATCAGTGAGTCGAGGGGCGGAGGTTCACCCCTCCACTTT | CAISESRGGGSPLHF
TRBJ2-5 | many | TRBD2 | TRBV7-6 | TGTGCCAGCAGCCCGATAGCGGGGCCTGGCCAAGAGACCCAGTACTTC | CASSPIAGPGQETQYF
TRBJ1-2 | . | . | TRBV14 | TGTGCCAGCAGCCAAGATCTCGGAAACTTCTATGGCTACACCTTC | CASSQDLGNFYGYTF
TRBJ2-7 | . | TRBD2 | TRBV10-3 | TGTGCCATCAGTCCAGGGACTACCTACGAGCAGTACTTC | CAISPGTTYEQYF
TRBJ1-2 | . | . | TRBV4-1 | TGCGCCAGCAGCCCCGGACAGACAAGCTATGGCTACACCTTC | CASSPGQTSYGYTF
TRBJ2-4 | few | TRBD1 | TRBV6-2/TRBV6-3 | TGTGCCAGCAGCCTACAGGGGGTGGCCAAAAACATTCAGTACTTC | CASSLQGVAKNIQYF
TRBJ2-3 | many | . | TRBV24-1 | TGTGCCACCAGTGACGGGGCCCCTAATACGCAGTATTTT | CATSDGAPNTQYF
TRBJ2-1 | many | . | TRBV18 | TGTGCCAGCTCACCACAGAGCAATGAGCAGTTCTTC | CASSPQSNEQFF
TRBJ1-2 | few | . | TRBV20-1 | TGCAGTGCTAGAGATGGGACGGTGGGCTACACCTTC | CSARDGTVGYTF
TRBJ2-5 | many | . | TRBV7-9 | TGTGCCAGCAGCCACGGGACAATCGGGCAAGAGACCCAGTACTTC | CASSHGTIGQETQYF
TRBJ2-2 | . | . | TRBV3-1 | TGTGCCAGCAGCCCGCCCGGGACCCTAACCGGGGAGCTGTTTTTT | CASSPPGTLTGELFF
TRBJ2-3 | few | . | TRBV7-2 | TGTGCCAGCAGCTCATGGGGGAGCACAGATACGCAGTATTTT | CASSSWGSTDTQYF